The subject of this entry is one TCR beta chain. Antigen specificity is unknown. The CDR3 contains 14 residues. The germline V gene encodes CDR1 SGHRS and CDR2 YFSETQ. Trimming removed 4 bases from V and 3 bases from J, with 14 bases in between. The sample comes from a study of cytomegalovirus exposure and HLA in healthy donors. General study points: Across HLA loci, a later analysis found differing TCR association rates, with DRB1 most and HLA-C fewest. Immune exposure data for these donors was limited to CMV serostatus. The classifier reportedly diagnosed cytomegalovirus status with high specificity and sensitivity.

PCR employed 60 Vbeta and 13 Jbeta primers. The method was immunoSEQ multiplex PCR; TCRdb's version includes in-frame clones alone and lacks a portion of them. Its table records 130,000 to 150,000 clones. The sequence was obtained from a man aged 35 to 55 in good health and CMV-seronegative. The chain is built from TRBV5-1 and TRBJ2-7; a possible D gene is TRBD1 (5 bases). Sample: PBMCs. CDR3 DNA: TGCGCCAGCAGCGCTGGGGCAGCTCTCTACGAGCAGTACTTC. Protein: CASSAGAALYEQYF.